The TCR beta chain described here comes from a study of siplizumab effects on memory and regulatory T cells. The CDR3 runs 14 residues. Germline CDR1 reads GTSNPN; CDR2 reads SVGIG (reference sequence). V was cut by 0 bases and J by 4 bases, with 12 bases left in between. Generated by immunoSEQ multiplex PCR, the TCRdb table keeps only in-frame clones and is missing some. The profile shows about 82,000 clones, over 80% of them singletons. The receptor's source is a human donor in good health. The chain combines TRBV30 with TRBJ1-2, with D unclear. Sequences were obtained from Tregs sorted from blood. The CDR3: CAWSVPRDPYGYTF. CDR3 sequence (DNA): TGTGCCTGGAGTGTACCGAGGGATCCCTATGGCTACACCTTC. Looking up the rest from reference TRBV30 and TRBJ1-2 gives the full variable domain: SQTIHQWPATLVQPVGSPLSLECTVEGTSNPNLYWYRQAAGRGLQLLFYSVGIGQISSEVPQNLSASRPQDRQFILSSKKLLLSDSGFYLCAWSVPRDPYGYTFGSGTRLTVV.